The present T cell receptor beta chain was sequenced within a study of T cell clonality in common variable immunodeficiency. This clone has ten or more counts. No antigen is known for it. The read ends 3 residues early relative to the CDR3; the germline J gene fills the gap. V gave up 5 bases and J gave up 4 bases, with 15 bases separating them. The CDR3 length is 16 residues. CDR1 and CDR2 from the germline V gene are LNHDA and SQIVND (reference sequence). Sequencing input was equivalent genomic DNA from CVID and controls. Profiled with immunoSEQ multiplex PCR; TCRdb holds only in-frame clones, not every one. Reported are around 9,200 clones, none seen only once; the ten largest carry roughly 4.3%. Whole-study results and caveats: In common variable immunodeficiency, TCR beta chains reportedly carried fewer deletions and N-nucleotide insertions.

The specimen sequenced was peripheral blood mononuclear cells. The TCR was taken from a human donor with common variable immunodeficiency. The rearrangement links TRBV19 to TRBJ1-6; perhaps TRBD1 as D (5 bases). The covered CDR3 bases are TGTGCCAGTAGTCTCGACAGAAGACCTTATAATTCACCC. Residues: CASSLDRRPYNSP. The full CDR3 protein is CASSLDRRPYNSPLHF.